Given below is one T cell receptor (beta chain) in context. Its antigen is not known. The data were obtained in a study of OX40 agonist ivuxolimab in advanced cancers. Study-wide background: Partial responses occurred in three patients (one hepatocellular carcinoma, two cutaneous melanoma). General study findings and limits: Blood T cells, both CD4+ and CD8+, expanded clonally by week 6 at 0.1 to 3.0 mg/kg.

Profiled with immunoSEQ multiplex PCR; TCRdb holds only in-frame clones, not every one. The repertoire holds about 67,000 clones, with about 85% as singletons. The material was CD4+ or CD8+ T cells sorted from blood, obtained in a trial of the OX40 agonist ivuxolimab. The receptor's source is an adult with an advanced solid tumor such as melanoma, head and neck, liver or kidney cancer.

CDR3 in DNA: TGTGCCAGCAGTCGTGGGACTATCACAGATACGCAGTATTTT. Its protein is CASSRGTITDTQYF. V is TRBV6-5 and J is TRBJ2-3; TRBD2 matches at 7 bases. This CDR3 region has 14 residues. The germline V gene encodes CDR1 MNHEY and CDR2 SVGAGI. The V and J ends lost 5 bases and 2 bases, in that order; junction bases with no gene match: 4.